What follows describes a single T cell receptor beta chain. Its specificity is unknown. This entry comes from a study of cytomegalovirus exposure and HLA in healthy donors. Background on the study: Sequencing of some 190 million T cells in an earlier analysis found about 120 million unique TCR beta sequences.

J was trimmed by 0 bases and V by 5 bases; bases with no gene match: 8. This CDR3 contains 16 residues. Germline V gene sequence: CDR1 SQVTM, CDR2 ANQGSEA. Whole-study results and caveats: Reportedly, TCR beta sequences accurately predicted HLA-A and HLA-B alleles in most subjects.

PCR primers comprised 60 Vbeta and 13 Jbeta primers. Clones were sequenced by immunoSEQ multiplex PCR, and TCRdb holds only the in-frame ones, with some missing. Altogether approximately 70,000 clones are present, just over 75% being singletons, with the ten largest covering about 6%. Specimen: PBMCs. V usage is TRBV29-1 and J usage is TRBJ2-4; 9 nucleotides match TRBD2. This receptor was taken from a man in his fifties in good health and CMV-seronegative. CDR3 nucleotides: TGCAGCGTTTCAGCGGGGGGCTCACTAGCCAAAAACATTCAGTACTTC. Its protein is CSVSAGGSLAKNIQYF.